This T cell receptor beta chain was sequenced during a study of shared clonotypes between healthy human individuals. A remark on this clone: Antigen specificity is unknown.

This CDR3 has 17 amino acids. The V end was cut by 6 bases, the J end by 3 bases, with 21 bases between. Germline values: CDR1 MDHEN, CDR2 SYDVKM. Study-wide findings and caveats: Genetic and exposure-history diversity was limited by the few donors.

The assay used deep level. The repertoire was sequenced with immunoSEQ multiplex PCR; TCRdb's copy has only in-frame clones and lacks some. The sample includes about 2.4 million clones, approximately 94% of them seen just once. V and J are TRBV28 and TRBJ1-5; D is possibly TRBD1 (6 bases). This TCR was sampled from a man between 18 and 35 years old in good health. Sequenced sample: naive CD4+ T cells sorted from blood. Subset indicated: CD45RA+ positively selected. The CDR3 DNA reads TGTGCCAGCAGAGGTGGTAGTAGCAGGGGAAACAATCAGCCCCAGCATTTT. Encoded protein: CASRGGSSRGNNQPQHF.